This TCR beta chain derives from a study of cytomegalovirus exposure and HLA in healthy donors. About the study: The 95 to 150 validation repertoires were produced on the same platform as the roughly 690 repertoires of the first cohort. This was reported in a later analysis.

From the roughly 120-subject validation cohort, which was separate from the approximately 670-subject first cohort, the donors were drawn. A note on this clone: The antigen remains unidentified.

Only in-frame clones appear in the TCRdb table, and some are missing; sequencing was by immunoSEQ multiplex PCR. Seen here are around 200,000 clones, 81% observed once, and the top ten hold roughly 1.2%. Study-wide points: Cytomegalovirus status was reportedly diagnosed by the classifier with high sensitivity and specificity.

CDR3 length equals 15 residues. Germline V lookup: CDR1 GTSNPN, CDR2 SVGIG (reference sequence). Trimming cost V 4 bases and J 2 bases, with 15 bases left between them. This receptor was obtained from a woman younger than 45 in good health and CMV-seronegative. The V gene is TRBV30, the J gene TRBJ1-5; the D gene is possibly TRBD1 (5 bases). Sample: PBMCs. The CDR3 protein is CAWTKRGLGNQPQHF. The DNA for the CDR3 is TGTGCCTGGACCAAAAGGGGATTAGGCAATCAGCCCCAGCATTTT. The entire variable domain, with the rest obtained from reference TRBV30 and TRBJ1-5, is as follows: SQTIHQWPATLVQPVGSPLSLECTVEGTSNPNLYWYRQAAGRGLQLLFYSVGIGQISSEVPQNLSASRPQDRQFILSSKKLLLSDSGFYLCAWTKRGLGNQPQHFGDGTRLSIL.